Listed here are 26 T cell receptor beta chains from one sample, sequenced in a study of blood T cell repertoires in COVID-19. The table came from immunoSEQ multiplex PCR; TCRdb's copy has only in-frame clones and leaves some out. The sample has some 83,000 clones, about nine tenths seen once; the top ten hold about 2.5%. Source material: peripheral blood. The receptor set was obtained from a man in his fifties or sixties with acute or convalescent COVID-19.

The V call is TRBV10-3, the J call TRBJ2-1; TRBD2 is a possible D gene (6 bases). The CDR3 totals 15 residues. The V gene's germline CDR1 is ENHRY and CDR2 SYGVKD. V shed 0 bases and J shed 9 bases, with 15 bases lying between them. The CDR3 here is CAISESGTGVVEQFF. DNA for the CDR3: TGTGCCATCAGTGAGTCGGGTACGGGAGTGGTTGAGCAGTTCTTC.

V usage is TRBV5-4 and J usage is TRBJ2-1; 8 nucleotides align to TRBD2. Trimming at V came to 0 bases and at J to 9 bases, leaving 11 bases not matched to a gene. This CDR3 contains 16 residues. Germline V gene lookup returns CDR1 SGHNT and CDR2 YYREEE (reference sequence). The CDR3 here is CASSLEGSGISSEQFF. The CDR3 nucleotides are TGTGCCAGCAGCTTGGAGGGTAGCGGGATTTCTAGTGAGCAGTTCTTC.

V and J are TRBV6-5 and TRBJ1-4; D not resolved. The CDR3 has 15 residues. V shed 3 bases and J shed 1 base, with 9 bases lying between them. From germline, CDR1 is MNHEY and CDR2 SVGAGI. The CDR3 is CASSYLGRTNEKLFF. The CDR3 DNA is TGTGCCAGCAGTTATTTGGGGAGAACTAATGAAAAACTGTTTTTT.

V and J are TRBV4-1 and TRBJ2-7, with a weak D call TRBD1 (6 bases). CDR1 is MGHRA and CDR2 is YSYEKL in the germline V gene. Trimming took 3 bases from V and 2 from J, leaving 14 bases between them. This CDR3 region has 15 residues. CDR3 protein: CASSQADRYPYEQYF. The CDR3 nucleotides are TGCGCCAGCAGCCAGGCGGACAGATACCCCTACGAGCAGTACTTC.

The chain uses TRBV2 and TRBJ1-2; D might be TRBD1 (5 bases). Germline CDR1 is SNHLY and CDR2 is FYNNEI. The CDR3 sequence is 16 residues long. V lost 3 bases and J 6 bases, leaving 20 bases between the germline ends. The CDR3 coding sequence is TGTGCCAGCAGTGAGGGGGGACTGACGATAAAGGATGGCTACACCTTC. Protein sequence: CASSEGGLTIKDGYTF.

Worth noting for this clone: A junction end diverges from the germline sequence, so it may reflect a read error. Here the CDR3 DNA reads TGTGCCAGCAGCCAAGGCCGGACTAGAGAAATCTTC. Its translation is CASSQGRTREIF. The rearrangement links TRBV14 to TRBJ2-1; TRBD2 matches 7 bases. The CDR3 is 12 residues long. Germline lookup yields CDR1 SGHDN and CDR2 FVKESK.

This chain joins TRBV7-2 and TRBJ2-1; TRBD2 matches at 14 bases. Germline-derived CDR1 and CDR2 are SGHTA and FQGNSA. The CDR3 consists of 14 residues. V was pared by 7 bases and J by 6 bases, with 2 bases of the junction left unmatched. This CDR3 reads CASKGLAGVNEQFF. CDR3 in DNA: TGTGCCAGCAAGGGACTAGCGGGAGTCAATGAGCAGTTCTTC.

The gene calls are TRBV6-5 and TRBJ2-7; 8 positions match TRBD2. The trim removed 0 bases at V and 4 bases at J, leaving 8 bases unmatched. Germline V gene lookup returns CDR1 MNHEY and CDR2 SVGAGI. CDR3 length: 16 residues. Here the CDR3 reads CASSYSTGGGPYEQYF. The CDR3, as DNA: TGTGCCAGCAGTTACTCGACGGGAGGGGGACCGTACGAGCAGTACTTC.

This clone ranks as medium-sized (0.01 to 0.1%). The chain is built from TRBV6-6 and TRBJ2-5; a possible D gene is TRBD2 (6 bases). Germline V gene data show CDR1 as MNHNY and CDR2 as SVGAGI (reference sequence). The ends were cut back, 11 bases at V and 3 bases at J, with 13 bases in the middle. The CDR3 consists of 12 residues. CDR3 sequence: CACGDSKETQYF. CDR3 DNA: TGTGCCTGTGGGGACTCAAAAGAGACCCAGTACTTC.

This CDR3 reads CASSLHRGSTYEQYV. The CDR3 DNA is TGTGCCAGCAGCTTGCACCGGGGTAGCACCTACGAGCAGTACGTC. The chain employs TRBV5-4 and TRBJ2-7; D perhaps matches TRBD2 (5 bases). CDR1 SGHNT and CDR2 YYREEE come from the germline V gene (reference sequence). V lost 1 base and J lost 2, with 13 bases in between. The CDR3 is made up of 15 amino acids.

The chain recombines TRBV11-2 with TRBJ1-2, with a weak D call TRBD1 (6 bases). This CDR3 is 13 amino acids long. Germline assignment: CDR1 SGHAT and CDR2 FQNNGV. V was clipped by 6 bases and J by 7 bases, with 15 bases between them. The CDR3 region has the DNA TGTGCCAGCAGGGCTCGACAGGCGGGTGGCTACACCTTC. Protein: CASRARQAGGYTF.

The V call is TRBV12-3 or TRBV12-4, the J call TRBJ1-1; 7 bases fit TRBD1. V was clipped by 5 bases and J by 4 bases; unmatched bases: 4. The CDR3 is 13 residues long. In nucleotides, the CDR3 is TGTGCCAGCAGTCGACAGGGATCCACTGAAGCTTTCTTT. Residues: CASSRQGSTEAFF.

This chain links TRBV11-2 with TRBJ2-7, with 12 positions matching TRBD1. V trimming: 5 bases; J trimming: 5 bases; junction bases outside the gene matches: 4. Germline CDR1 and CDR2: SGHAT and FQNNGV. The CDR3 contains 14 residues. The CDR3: CASSRDRGRDEQYV. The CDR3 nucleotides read TGTGCCAGCAGCCGGGACAGGGGGCGCGACGAGCAGTACGTC.

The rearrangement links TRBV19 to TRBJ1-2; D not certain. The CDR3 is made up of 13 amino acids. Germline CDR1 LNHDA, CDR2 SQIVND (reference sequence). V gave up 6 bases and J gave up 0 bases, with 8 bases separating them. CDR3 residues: CASSPIANYGYTF. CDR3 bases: TGTGCCAGTAGCCCAATTGCTAACTATGGCTACACCTTC.

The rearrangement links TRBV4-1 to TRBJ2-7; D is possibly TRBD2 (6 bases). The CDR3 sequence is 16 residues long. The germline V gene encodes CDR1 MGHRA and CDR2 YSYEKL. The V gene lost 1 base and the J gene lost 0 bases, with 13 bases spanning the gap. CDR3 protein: CASSQVLAVSSYEQYF. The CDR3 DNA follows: TGCGCCAGCAGCCAAGTTTTAGCGGTAAGCTCCTACGAGCAGTACTTC.

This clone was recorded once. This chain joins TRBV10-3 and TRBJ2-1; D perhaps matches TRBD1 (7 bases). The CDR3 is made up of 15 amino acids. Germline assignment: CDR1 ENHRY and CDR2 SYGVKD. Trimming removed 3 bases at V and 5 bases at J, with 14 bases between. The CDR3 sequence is CAISDKSGGNNEQFF. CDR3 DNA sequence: TGTGCCATCAGTGATAAGTCAGGGGGGAACAATGAGCAGTTCTTC.

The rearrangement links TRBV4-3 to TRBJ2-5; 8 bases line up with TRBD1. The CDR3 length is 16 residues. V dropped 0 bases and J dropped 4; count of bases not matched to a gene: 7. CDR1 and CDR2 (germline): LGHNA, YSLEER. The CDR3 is CASSQEGRTGIETQYF. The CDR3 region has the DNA TGCGCCAGCAGCCAAGAGGGTAGGACAGGGATAGAGACCCAGTACTTC.

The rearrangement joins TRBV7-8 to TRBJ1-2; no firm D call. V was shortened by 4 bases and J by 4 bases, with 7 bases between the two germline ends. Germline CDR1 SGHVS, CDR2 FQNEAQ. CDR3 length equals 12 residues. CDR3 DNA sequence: TGTGCCAGCAGCTCCGGCGGCTATGGCTACACCTTC. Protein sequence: CASSSGGYGYTF.

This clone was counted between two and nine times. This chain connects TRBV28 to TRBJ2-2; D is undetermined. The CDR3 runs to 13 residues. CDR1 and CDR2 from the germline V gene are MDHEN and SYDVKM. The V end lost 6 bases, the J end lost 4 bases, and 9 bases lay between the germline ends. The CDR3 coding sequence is TGTGCCAGCAGCACATACACCACCGGGGAGCTGTTTTTT. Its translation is CASSTYTTGELFF.

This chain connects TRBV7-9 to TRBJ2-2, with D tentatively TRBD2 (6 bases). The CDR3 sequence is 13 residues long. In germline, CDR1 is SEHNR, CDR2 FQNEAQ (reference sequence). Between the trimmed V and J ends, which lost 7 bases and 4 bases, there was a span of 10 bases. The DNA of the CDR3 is TGTGCCAGCAAGGGGACTTCCACCGGGGAGCTGTTTTTT. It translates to CASKGTSTGELFF. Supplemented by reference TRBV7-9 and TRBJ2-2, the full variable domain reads DTGVSQNPRHKITKRGQNVTFRCDPISEHNRLYWYRQTLGQGPEFLTYFQNEAQLEKSRLLSDRFSAERPKGSFSTLEIQRTEQGDSAMYLCASKGTSTGELFFGEGSRLTVL.

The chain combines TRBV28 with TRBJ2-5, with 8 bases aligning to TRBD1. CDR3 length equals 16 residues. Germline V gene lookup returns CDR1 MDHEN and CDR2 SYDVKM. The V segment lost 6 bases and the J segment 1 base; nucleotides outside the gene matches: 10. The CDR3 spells CASRKSHRGSQETQYF. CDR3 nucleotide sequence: TGTGCCAGCAGAAAGTCGCACAGGGGGAGCCAAGAGACCCAGTACTTC.

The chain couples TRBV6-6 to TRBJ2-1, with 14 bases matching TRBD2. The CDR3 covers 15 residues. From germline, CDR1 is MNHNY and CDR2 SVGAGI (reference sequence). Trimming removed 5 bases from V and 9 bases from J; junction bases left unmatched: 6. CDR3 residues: CASSKTSGGAVEQFF. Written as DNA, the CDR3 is TGTGCCAGCAGTAAGACTAGCGGGGGGGCGGTTGAGCAGTTCTTC.

CDR3 amino acids: CASSDRGFNSPLHF. The CDR3 nucleotides read TGTGCCAGCAGTGACAGGGGATTTAATTCACCCCTCCACTTT. This chain links TRBV2 with TRBJ1-6, with TRBD1 as a possible D gene (6 bases). The CDR3 spans 14 residues. V lost 3 bases, J lost 6 bases, and 9 bases lay in between. Per the germline V gene, CDR1 is SNHLY and CDR2 is FYNNEI. The variable domain in full, completed from reference TRBV2 and TRBJ1-6, reads EPEVTQTPSHQVTQMGQEVILRCVPISNHLYFYWYRQILGQKVEFLVSFYNNEISEKSEIFDDQFSVERPDGSNFTLKIRSTKLEDSAMYFCASSDRGFNSPLHFGNGTRLTVT.

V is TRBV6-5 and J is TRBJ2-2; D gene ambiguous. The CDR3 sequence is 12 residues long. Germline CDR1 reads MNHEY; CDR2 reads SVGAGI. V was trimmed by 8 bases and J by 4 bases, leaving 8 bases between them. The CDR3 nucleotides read TGTGCCAGCCGGTGGAGCACCGGGGAGCTGTTTTTT. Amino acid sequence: CASRWSTGELFF.

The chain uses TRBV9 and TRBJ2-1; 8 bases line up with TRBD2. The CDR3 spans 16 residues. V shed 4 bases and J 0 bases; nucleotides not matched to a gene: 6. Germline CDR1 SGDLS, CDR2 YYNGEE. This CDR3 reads CASSHSGKGSYNEQFF. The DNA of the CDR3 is TGTGCCAGCAGCCATAGCGGGAAAGGCTCCTACAATGAGCAGTTCTTC.

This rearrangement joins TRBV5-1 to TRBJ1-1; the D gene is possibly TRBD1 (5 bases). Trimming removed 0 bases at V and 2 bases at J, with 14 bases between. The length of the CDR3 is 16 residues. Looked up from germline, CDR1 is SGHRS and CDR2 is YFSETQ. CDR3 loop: CASSLAAGLVNTEAFF. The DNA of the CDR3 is TGCGCCAGCAGCTTGGCCGCGGGGCTCGTTAACACTGAAGCTTTCTTT.